These 4 T cell receptor beta chains share one sample of origin, sequenced in a study of T cell responses to AZD1222 COVID-19 vaccine. Repertoires were generated with immunoSEQ multiplex PCR, while TCRdb's copy carries only in-frame clones and drops some. Here the sample spans some 120,000 clones, approximately 85% being singletons. Sequencing used peripheral blood, obtained on day 0 of AZD1222 vaccination. The receptor set was obtained from an adult in good health.

The chain combines TRBV5-1 with TRBJ2-7, with 12 bases matching TRBD1. V dropped 0 bases and J dropped 5; count of bases not matched to a gene: 3. Per the germline V gene, CDR1 is SGHRS and CDR2 is YFSETQ. The CDR3 is 15 amino acids. The CDR3 is CASSLAGTGGDEQYF. The CDR3 DNA reads as TGCGCCAGCAGCTTGGCCGGGACAGGGGGCGACGAGCAGTACTTC.

The J gene is TRBJ2-2, the V gene TRBV7-8; D is possibly TRBD2 (6 bases). Germline CDR1 reads SGHVS; CDR2 reads FQNEAQ. Trimming left V 3 bases short and J 1 base short, with 15 bases between. The CDR3 sequence is 17 residues long. CDR3 coding DNA: TGTGCCAGCAGCTTCATAAAGGAGGGCCGGAACACCGGGGAGCTGTTTTTT. It specifies CASSFIKEGRNTGELFF.

A few counts support this clone. This specimen includes other DNA sequences encoding the same CDR3. This chain links TRBV9 with TRBJ2-2; D remains unclear. Germline V gene sequence: CDR1 SGDLS, CDR2 YYNGEE. The CDR3 has 14 residues. Trimming removed 2 bases at V and 1 base at J, with 6 bases between. Here the CDR3 reads CASSVTQNTGELFF. Written as DNA, the CDR3 is TGTGCCAGCAGCGTCACCCAGAACACCGGGGAGCTGTTTTTT.

This clone was counted between two and nine times. One end of the junction fails to match germline, which may point to a read error. The chain couples TRBV28 to TRBJ2-3; 9 nucleotides line up with TRBD2. Germline CDR1 reads MDHEN; CDR2 reads SYDVKM. The CDR3 loop spans 16 amino acids. The CDR3 is CASRLSAGGQADTQYF. CDR3 nucleotide sequence: TGTGCCAGCCGTTTGAGTGCGGGGGGGCAGGCAGATACGCAGTATTTT.